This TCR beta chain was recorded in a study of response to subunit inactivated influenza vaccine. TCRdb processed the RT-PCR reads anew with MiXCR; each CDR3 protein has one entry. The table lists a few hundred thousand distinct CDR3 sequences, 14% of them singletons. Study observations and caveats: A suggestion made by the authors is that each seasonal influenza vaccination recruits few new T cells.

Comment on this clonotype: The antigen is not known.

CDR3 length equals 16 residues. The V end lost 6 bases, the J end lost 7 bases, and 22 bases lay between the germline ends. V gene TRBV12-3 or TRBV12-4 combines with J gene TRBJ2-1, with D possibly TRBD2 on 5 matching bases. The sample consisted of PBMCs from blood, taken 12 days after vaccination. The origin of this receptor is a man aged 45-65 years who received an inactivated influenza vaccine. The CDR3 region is CASRTWTGGEGNEQFF. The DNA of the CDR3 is TGTGCCAGCAGGACCTGGACGGGCGGAGAGGGAAATGAGCAGTTCTTC.